This is a list of T cell receptor beta chains from one sample in a study of Graves' ophthalmopathy and Graves' hyperthyroidism. MiXCR, applied by TCRdb to the multiplex PCR reads, yields one record per CDR3 protein. The data contain 340,000 or so distinct CDR3 sequences, 15% to 20% of them seen just once; the ten biggest clones take up 12%. The specimen was peripheral blood. These TCRs come from an adult man with Graves' ophthalmopathy. Both conserved end residues are part of each CDR3. Each record gives: J gene, clone size, V gene, D gene, CDR3 DNA, CDR3 protein. The D gene is left open where the match is weak. The size entry is marked missing in some rows and otherwise reads once, few, many or a size class.

TRBJ2-5,many,TRBV7-9,NA,TGTGCCAGCAGTTCCCAAGGGGGAGGGCCTCGAGAGACCCAGTACTTC,CASSSQGGGPRETQYF
TRBJ1-5,many,TRBV3-1,NA,TGTGCCAGCAGCCTTTCCAATAGCAATCAGCCCCAGCATTTT,CASSLSNSNQPQHF
TRBJ1-1,many,TRBV7-9,NA,TGTGCCAGCAGCCAAAGTTTCCAGGGTCGAGGGACTGAAGCTTTCTTT,CASSQSFQGRGTEAFF
TRBJ2-5,many,TRBV5-1,NA,TGCGCCAGCAGCTTGGCAGGTGTAGGGAAGGAGACCCAGTACTTC,CASSLAGVGKETQYF
TRBJ1-1,many,TRBV6-1,NA,TGTGCCAGCAGTGTACAGATCATGAACACTGAAGCTTTCTTT,CASSVQIMNTEAFF
TRBJ2-7,many,TRBV28,TRBD2,TGTGCCACCCTCGGGACTAGCGGGAGACTTCACGAGCAGTACTTC,CATLGTSGRLHEQYF
TRBJ2-7,NA,TRBV12-3/TRBV12-4,NA,TGTGCCAGCACCCCCCGGGGCGACTACGAGCAGTACTTC,CASTPRGDYEQYF
TRBJ2-7,many,TRBV6-5,NA,TGTGCCAGCAGTCTCTTCGGCGAGCAGTACTTC,CASSLFGEQYF
TRBJ1-2,many,TRBV28,NA,TGTGCCAGCAGTGGGAGTTGGGGCGTCGGTTATGGCTACACCTTC,CASSGSWGVGYGYTF
TRBJ2-7,NA,TRBV6-5,NA,TGTGCCAGCAGTTACACTTTCGGGGAGCAGTACTTC,CASSYTFGEQYF
TRBJ1-6,many,TRBV4-2,TRBD1,TGTGCCAGCAGCCAAGGACAGGGGGTCGTATCCTATAATTCACCCCTCCACTTT,CASSQGQGVVSYNSPLHF
TRBJ2-5,many,TRBV7-2,TRBD2,TGTGCCAGCAGCTTAGCTTCCCCTAGCGGCTTCCAAGAGACCCAGTACTTC,CASSLASPSGFQETQYF
TRBJ2-5,many,TRBV10-3,NA,TGTGCCATCAGTGAGTCGGGAGGTTCCCAGTACTTC,CAISESGGSQYF
TRBJ2-5,NA,TRBV7-2,NA,TGTGCCAGCAGTTACTCGGGGCTTGGATTTGAGACCCAGTACTTC,CASSYSGLGFETQYF
TRBJ2-7,many,TRBV6-5,NA,TGTGCCAGCAGTTACTCGGAGGGTTTGGGTGAGCAGTACTTC,CASSYSEGLGEQYF
TRBJ2-7,many,TRBV12-3/TRBV12-4,NA,TGTGCCAGCAGTCCTCAACCGGGCCCAGGGTCCGAGCAGTACTTC,CASSPQPGPGSEQYF
TRBJ2-5,NA,TRBV6-2/TRBV6-3,NA,TGTGCCAGCAGGAGGGGGTTTGGACAAGAGACCCAGTACTTC,CASRRGFGQETQYF
TRBJ1-6,many,TRBV6-1,NA,TGTGCCAGCAGCCGAACAGCGGCATCCCCCCACAATTCACCCCTCCACTTT,CASSRTAASPHNSPLHF
TRBJ2-5,few,TRBV6-2/TRBV6-3,TRBD2,TGTGCCAGCAGACCCTCCGGGACTAACCAAGAGACCCAGTACTTC,CASRPSGTNQETQYF
TRBJ2-5,many,TRBV27,TRBD2,TGTGCCAGCAGTTTCCGTCTCGGGCTAGCGGGGGGGTACCAAGAGACCCAGTACTTC,CASSFRLGLAGGYQETQYF
TRBJ1-5,many,TRBV4-2,TRBD1,TGTGCCAGCAGCCAAGAAGGGACAGCCCTAAATCAGCCCCAGCATTTT,CASSQEGTALNQPQHF
TRBJ2-5,NA,TRBV20-1,NA,TGCAGTGCTAGAGATCTTGGGGGGCAGTGGGAGACCCAGTACTTC,CSARDLGGQWETQYF
TRBJ2-7,NA,TRBV30,TRBD2,TGTGCCTGGAGTGGGAGCGGGAGAAGGGGCGAGCAGTACTTC,CAWSGSGRRGEQYF
TRBJ2-7,many,TRBV2,NA,TGTGCCAGCACACCATTCTACGAGCAGTACTTC,CASTPFYEQYF
TRBJ1-1,many,TRBV12-3/TRBV12-4,TRBD1,TGTGCCAGCAGTCGCCACATCGGGACAGGGGGGGCTGAAGCTTTCTTT,CASSRHIGTGGAEAFF
TRBJ1-2,many,TRBV2,TRBD1,TGTGCCAGCAGTGCCACAGGGGATACTAACTATGGCTACACCTTC,CASSATGDTNYGYTF
TRBJ1-2,NA,TRBV12-3/TRBV12-4,NA,TGTGCCAGCAGTTTAATCCCGGAGGACAGCTATGGCTACACCTTC,CASSLIPEDSYGYTF
TRBJ2-7,many,TRBV28,NA,TGTGCCAGCAGTTTCGTGGGGGGGGCCTCCTACGAGCAGTACTTC,CASSFVGGASYEQYF
TRBJ1-1,many,TRBV19,TRBD1,TGTGCCAGTAGTATGCGGACAGGGGGTTCTGAAGCTTTCTTT,CASSMRTGGSEAFF
TRBJ2-2,many,TRBV10-3,NA,TGTGCCATCAAGGGACACTACACCGGGGAGCTGTTTTTT,CAIKGHYTGELFF
TRBJ2-7,many,TRBV5-1,TRBD1,TGCGCCAGCAGCGACCCGGGACAGGCCTACGAGCAGTACTTC,CASSDPGQAYEQYF
TRBJ1-3,NA,TRBV28,TRBD1,TGTGCCAGCAAGTCAGGAGGACAGGGCTTGCCTGGAAACACCATATATTTT,CASKSGGQGLPGNTIYF
TRBJ1-1,NA,TRBV19,NA,TGTGCCAGTAGGCAAGGGATTGAAGCTTTCTTT,CASRQGIEAFF
TRBJ1-6,many,TRBV4-2,NA,TGTGCCAGCAGCCAAGACAGTGGAGAAAATTCACCCCTCCACTTT,CASSQDSGENSPLHF
TRBJ2-5,many,TRBV6-1,TRBD2,TGTGCCAGCAGTGGAGAGCGGGGGGGCACCTCAGTAGAGACCCAGTACTTC,CASSGERGGTSVETQYF
TRBJ1-1,many,TRBV7-8,NA,TGTGCCAGCAGCGCAGGGTGGGGGGGAGACACTGAAGCTTTCTTT,CASSAGWGGDTEAFF
TRBJ2-5,many,TRBV6-1,TRBD1,TGTGCCAGCAGTGATCCGCAGGGGGCCCAAGAGACCCAGTACTTC,CASSDPQGAQETQYF
TRBJ2-5,few,TRBV11-1,TRBD2,TGTGCCAGCAGCTTAGGAGAACTAGCGCGGTACCAAGAGACCCAGTACTTC,CASSLGELARYQETQYF
TRBJ1-1,many,TRBV7-9,NA,TGTGCCAGCAGCTTAGACGTGGCGGTGAACACTGAAGCTTTCTTT,CASSLDVAVNTEAFF
TRBJ2-7,many,TRBV7-7,TRBD2,TGTGCTAGCAGCTTAGAGGCGGGGGGCGTTGGGGAGCAGTACTTC,CASSLEAGGVGEQYF